One and the same sample provided the 21 T cell receptor beta chains below, sequenced in a study of blood T cell repertoires in COVID-19. Repertoires were generated with immunoSEQ multiplex PCR, while TCRdb's copy carries only in-frame clones and drops some. The sample records a few hundred thousand clones, approximately 90% being singletons. Material for sequencing was PBMCs or T cells enriched from blood (not recorded which). Source of these receptors: a woman aged 55-70 years in a cohort exposed to, infected with or recovered from COVID-19 (not recorded which).

The CDR3 nucleotides read TGTGCCAGCAGCACCGGGACTAGCGGATTCACAGATACGCAGTATTTT. Translation: CASSTGTSGFTDTQYF. The chain couples TRBV7-3 to TRBJ2-3; 11 positions agree with TRBD2. This CDR3 region has 16 residues. From germline, CDR1 is SGHTA and CDR2 FQGTGA. Germline trimming cut 5 bases from V and 2 bases from J; bases unmatched to any gene: 6.

In its sample, this clone was seen a few times. This rearrangement joins TRBV27 to TRBJ1-2, with D tentatively TRBD1 (6 bases). Germline V gives CDR1 MNHEY, CDR2 SMNVEV (reference sequence). The CDR3 is 17 residues long. Trimming took off 6 bases at V and 2 bases at J, with 22 bases between the two ends. The CDR3 spells CASSFFNRETGNYGYTF. CDR3 coding DNA: TGTGCCAGCAGCTTCTTTAACAGGGAAACGGGAAACTATGGCTACACCTTC.

A few counts support this clone. This chain links TRBV15 with TRBJ1-4; D uncertain. This CDR3 region has 16 residues. V was cut by 0 bases and J by 5 bases, with 13 bases left in between. Per germline, CDR1 LNHNV and CDR2 YYDKDF (reference sequence). The CDR3 sequence is CATSRENSSINEKLFF. CDR3 DNA sequence: TGTGCCACCAGCAGAGAAAACAGCAGTATCAATGAAAAACTGTTTTTT.

This sequence joins TRBV5-4 and TRBJ2-3; 15 bases match TRBD2. The CDR3 contains 16 residues. The ends lost 4 bases at V and 3 bases at J; junction bases unmatched: 3. CDR1 and CDR2 from the germline V gene are SGHNT and YYREEE (reference sequence). CDR3 protein: CASSPGTSGRTDTQYF. CDR3 nucleotide sequence: TGTGCCAGCAGCCCCGGGACTAGCGGGAGGACAGATACGCAGTATTTT. Using reference TRBV5-4 and TRBJ2-3 for the parts outside the CDR3, the full variable domain is ETGVTQSPTHLIKTRGQQVTLRCSSQSGHNTVSWYQQALGQGPQFIFQYYREEENGRGNFPPRFSGLQFPNYSSELNVNALELDDSALYLCASSPGTSGRTDTQYFGPGTRLTVL.

The rearrangement links TRBV5-1 to TRBJ2-2, with 10 bases identical to TRBD1. V shed 1 base, J shed 4 bases, and the junction held 10 bases outside the gene matches. Germline values: CDR1 SGHRS, CDR2 YFSETQ. CDR3 length: 18 residues. The CDR3 DNA reads TGCGCCAGCAGCTTGTACGGGACAGGGGCATCGAGCACCGGGGAGCTGTTTTTT. This sequence encodes CASSLYGTGASSTGELFF. Filled out from reference TRBV5-1 and TRBJ2-2, the complete variable domain reads KAGVTQTPRYLIKTRGQQVTLSCSPISGHRSVSWYQQTPGQGLQFLFEYFSETQRNKGNFPGRFSGRQFSNSRSEMNVSTLELGDSALYLCASSLYGTGASSTGELFFGEGSRLTVL.

The J gene is TRBJ1-2, the V gene TRBV20-1, with a weak D call TRBD1 (6 bases). V was trimmed by 5 bases and J by 4 bases, leaving 8 bases between them. This CDR3 comprises 11 residues. The germline V gene has CDR1 DFQATT and CDR2 SNEGSKA (reference sequence). CDR3 in amino acids: CSASDSYGYTF. The CDR3 coding sequence is TGCAGTGCTTCGGACAGCTATGGCTACACCTTC.

This clone was seen more than once but under ten times. The chain couples TRBV7-2 to TRBJ2-1, with 11 bases lining up with TRBD2. Germline values: CDR1 SGHTA, CDR2 FQGNSA. The CDR3 spans 16 residues. V dropped 4 bases and J dropped 7; count of bases not matched to a gene: 9. The CDR3 DNA follows: TGTGCCAGCAGCTATAATGCAAGGACTAGCGGGAATGAGCAGTTCTTC. Its translation is CASSYNARTSGNEQFF.

The chain has TRBV5-1 and TRBJ2-4; 10 nucleotides agree with TRBD2. With V trimmed by 0 bases and J by 5 bases, 5 bases remained unmatched. The germline CDR1 and CDR2 sequences are SGHRS and YFSETQ. The CDR3 has 16 residues. The CDR3 here is CASSLVASGRENIQYF. The CDR3 nucleotides are TGCGCCAGCAGCTTGGTTGCTAGCGGGAGAGAAAACATTCAGTACTTC.

The rearrangement links TRBV14 to TRBJ2-2; TRBD2 might be the D (6 bases). The germline V gene has CDR1 SGHDN and CDR2 FVKESK. Trimming shortened V by 0 bases and J by 5 bases, and 13 bases separated the two germline ends. The CDR3 length is 16 residues. CDR3 residues: CASSQDAGRRTGELFF. The CDR3 coding sequence is TGTGCCAGCAGCCAAGATGCGGGGCGCAGGACCGGGGAGCTGTTTTTT.

The chain links TRBV19 to TRBJ2-4; tentatively, D is TRBD1 (5 bases). V was cut by 3 bases and J by 5 bases, with 14 bases left in between. CDR3 size: 15 residues. In germline, CDR1 is LNHDA, CDR2 SQIVND (reference sequence). The CDR3 coding sequence is TGTGCCAGTAGTATCTTGGGGCAGGTGGAAAACATTCAGTACTTC. Its translation: CASSILGQVENIQYF. Full variable domain (rest looked up from reference TRBV19 and TRBJ2-4): DGGITQSPKYLFRKEGQNVTLSCEQNLNHDAMYWYRQDPGQGLRLIYYSQIVNDFQKGDIAEGYSVSREKKESFPLTVTSAQKNPTAFYLCASSILGQVENIQYFGAGTRLSVL.

The rearrangement links TRBV2 to TRBJ2-3, with 9 bases fitting TRBD1. Germline V gene data show CDR1 as SNHLY and CDR2 as FYNNEI. CDR3 length: 15 residues. V shed 4 bases and J 1 base; nucleotides not matched to a gene: 3. In nucleotides, the CDR3 is TGTGCCAGCAGTGTGACAGGGGGAGGCACAGATACGCAGTATTTT. Its protein product is CASSVTGGGTDTQYF.

The chain combines TRBV6-2 or TRBV6-3 with TRBJ2-1, with D tentatively TRBD1 (6 bases). The V end lost 2 bases, the J end lost 7 bases, and 12 bases lay between the germline ends. This CDR3 spans 14 amino acids. Germline V CDR1 and CDR2: MNHEY, SVGEGT. CDR3 bases: TGTGCCAGCAGTTACATAGGTAGGGGGAATGAGCAGTTCTTC. It yields the protein CASSYIGRGNEQFF.

V gene TRBV19 combines with J gene TRBJ1-4; TRBD1 agrees at 7 bases. V lost 3 bases, J lost 8 bases, and 9 bases stayed unmatched. Germline assignment: CDR1 LNHDA and CDR2 SQIVND (reference sequence). CDR3 length: 15 amino acids. CDR3 nucleotide sequence: TGTGCCAGTAGTATCTGGAGGGGGCCGGCGGAAAAACTGTTTTTT. Its translation: CASSIWRGPAEKLFF.

The genes are TRBV3-1 (or the pseudogene TRBV3-2) and TRBJ2-3, with 8 positions matching TRBD2. V shed 4 bases and J 6 bases; nucleotides not matched to a gene: 3. The CDR3 runs to 13 residues. Germline CDR1 and CDR2: LGHDT and YNNKEL (reference sequence). CDR3 amino acids: CASSRAGVDTQYF. CDR3 DNA: TGTGCCAGCAGCCGAGCGGGAGTGGATACGCAGTATTTT.

This clone occurred once. The chain couples TRBV29-1 to TRBJ1-1; 7 positions match TRBD1. This CDR3 has 13 residues. CDR1 SQVTM and CDR2 ANQGSEA come from the germline V gene. Germline trimming cut 5 bases from V and 0 bases from J; bases unmatched to any gene: 3. This CDR3 is CSVLTGVNTEAFF. Here the CDR3 DNA reads TGCAGCGTTCTTACAGGGGTGAACACTGAAGCTTTCTTT.

The chain couples TRBV15 to TRBJ2-7; a weak D match, TRBD1 (6 bases). Trimming stripped 0 bases from V and 7 bases from J, with 13 bases between. The CDR3 runs 14 residues. Germline loops: CDR1 LNHNV, CDR2 YYDKDF (reference sequence). The CDR3 coding sequence is TGTGCCACCAGCAGAGATCCAGGGGTGGGGGAGCAGTACTTC. This gives the protein CATSRDPGVGEQYF.

The gene calls are TRBV3-1 (or the pseudogene TRBV3-2) and TRBJ2-7; 11 bases fit TRBD2. The CDR3 length is 14 residues. Losses at the gene ends were 4 bases for V and 6 bases for J; bases not matched to a gene: 5. Germline V gives CDR1 LGHDT, CDR2 YNNKEL (reference sequence). For the CDR3, the DNA is TGTGCCAGCAGCCTAGCGGGGGGGGACGTCGAGCAGTACTTC. It specifies CASSLAGGDVEQYF.

Of note for this clone: Other DNA sequences in this specimen translate into the identical CDR3. V gene TRBV12-3 or TRBV12-4 combines with J gene TRBJ2-1; D ambiguous. Deletions cut 6 bases from V and 10 bases from J, with 10 bases between. The CDR3 loop spans 11 amino acids. CDR3 region: CASRLTTEQFF. CDR3 nucleotide sequence: TGTGCCAGCAGACTAACGACCGAGCAGTTCTTC.

This sequence joins TRBV9 and TRBJ2-1, with D possibly being TRBD2 (6 bases). The CDR3 covers 15 residues. V shed 2 bases and J shed 4 bases, with 13 bases lying between them. Germline V gene data show CDR1 as SGDLS and CDR2 as YYNGEE. CDR3 amino acids: CASSVGTPAYNEQFF. DNA of the CDR3: TGTGCCAGCAGCGTCGGGACTCCTGCTTACAATGAGCAGTTCTTC.

V and J are TRBV21-1 and TRBJ2-1; TRBD1, as called in the table, went unchecked against the DNA. TRBV21-1 is an annotated pseudogene. CDR3 size: 15 residues. This CDR3 reads CASSSAGTGDNEQFF. In DNA, the CDR3 is TGTGCCAGCAGCTCCGCCGGGACAGGCGACAATGAGCAGTTCTTC.

The chain joins TRBV7-3 to TRBJ2-2; unclear D gene. This CDR3 is 14 amino acids long. Germline V CDR1 and CDR2: SGHTA, FQGTGA. V was clipped by 5 bases and J by 4 bases, with 11 bases between them. As DNA, the CDR3 is TGTGCCAGCAGCCTACGACGAGGCACCGGGGAGCTGTTTTTT. Amino acids: CASSLRRGTGELFF. Based on the CDR3 plus reference TRBV7-3 and TRBJ2-2, the full variable domain is GAGVSQTPSNKVTEKGKYVELRCDPISGHTALYWYRQSLGQGPEFLIYFQGTGAADDSGLPNDRFFAVRPEGSVSTLKIQRTERGDSAVYLCASSLRRGTGELFFGEGSRLTVL.